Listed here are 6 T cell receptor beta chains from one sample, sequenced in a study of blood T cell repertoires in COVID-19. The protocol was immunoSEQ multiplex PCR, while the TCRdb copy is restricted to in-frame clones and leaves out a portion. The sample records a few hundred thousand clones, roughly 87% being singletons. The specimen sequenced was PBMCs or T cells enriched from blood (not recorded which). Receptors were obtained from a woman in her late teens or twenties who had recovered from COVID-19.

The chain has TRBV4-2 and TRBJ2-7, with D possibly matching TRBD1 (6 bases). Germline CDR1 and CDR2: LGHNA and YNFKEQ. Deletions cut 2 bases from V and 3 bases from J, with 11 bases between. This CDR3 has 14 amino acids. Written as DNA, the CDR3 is TGTGCCAGCAGCCAATCAGGGACACTCTACGAGCAGTACTTC. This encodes CASSQSGTLYEQYF.

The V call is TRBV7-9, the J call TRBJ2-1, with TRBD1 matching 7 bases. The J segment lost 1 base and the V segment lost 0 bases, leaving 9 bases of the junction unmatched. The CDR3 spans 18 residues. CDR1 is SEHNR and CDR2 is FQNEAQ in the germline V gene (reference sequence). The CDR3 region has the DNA TGTGCCAGCAGCTTAGCGGGGTACAGGGGAAAGTCCTACAATGAGCAGTTCTTC. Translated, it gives CASSLAGYRGKSYNEQFF.

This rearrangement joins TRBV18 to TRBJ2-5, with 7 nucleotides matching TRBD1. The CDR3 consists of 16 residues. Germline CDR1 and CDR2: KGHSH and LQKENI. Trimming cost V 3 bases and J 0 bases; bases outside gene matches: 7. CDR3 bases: TGTGCCAGCTCACCTGTAACAGGGGCGTACCAAGAGACCCAGTACTTC. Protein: CASSPVTGAYQETQYF.

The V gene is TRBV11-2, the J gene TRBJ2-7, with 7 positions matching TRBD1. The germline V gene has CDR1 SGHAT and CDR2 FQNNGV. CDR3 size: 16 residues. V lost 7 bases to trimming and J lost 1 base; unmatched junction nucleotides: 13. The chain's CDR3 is CASTHKGNRGSYEQYF. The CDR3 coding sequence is TGTGCCAGCACCCACAAAGGAAACAGGGGTTCCTACGAGCAGTACTTC.

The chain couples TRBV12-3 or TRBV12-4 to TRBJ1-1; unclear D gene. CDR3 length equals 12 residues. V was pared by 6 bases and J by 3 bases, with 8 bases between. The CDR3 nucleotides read TGTGCCAGCAGCGGAGTTGACACTGAAGCTTTCTTT. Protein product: CASSGVDTEAFF.

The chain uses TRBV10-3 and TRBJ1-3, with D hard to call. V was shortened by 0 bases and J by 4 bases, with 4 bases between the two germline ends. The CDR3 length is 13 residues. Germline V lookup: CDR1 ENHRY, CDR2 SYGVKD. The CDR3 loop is CAISESGGNTIYF. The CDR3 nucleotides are TGTGCCATCAGTGAGTCGGGCGGAAACACCATATATTTT.